The entry that follows covers one T cell receptor (beta chain) sequence. The antigen this receptor binds is unknown. Per-base qualities were not stored, and no clone one base away is much larger. The CDR3 regions of human TCRbeta chains were analyzed by immunosequencing. In the paper's pipeline: Repertoire TCRs were matched against a reference library of SARS-CoV-2-specific TCRs generated with the MIRA antigen-specificity platform. Breadth was defined as the fraction of unique TCRs that were SARS-CoV-2-associated, and depth was defined as the fraction of total T cells that were SARS-CoV-2-associated. Each spike-specific TCR was assigned to its reactive spike region and to a CD4 or CD8 class using the MIRA data. Log10-transformed breadth and depth values were compared by one-way ANOVA with Sidak's multiple comparisons tests. As stored in TCRdb, this immuneACCESS dataset retains in-frame rearrangements with V and J assigned. A fraction of the clones does not appear; measured against another copy, unresolved V genes explain less than half of the discrepancy, and the remainder lacks a known reason. V, J and clone size are those of that table, while D and trimming were read from the DNA. This sample holds about 180,000 clones; under 95% were observed only once. The ten largest clones represent around 1.6% of the sample.

In light of the paper, this sample's time point label describes: about 28 days (+/-7) after the second vaccine dose. AZD1222 recipients given second doses at about 4 weeks or at about 12 weeks were pooled, since spike-specific TCR depth and breadth were not found to differ between the two schedules. Vaccinee samples were obtained from the UK trials COV001 and COV002, which included a single-blind randomized controlled phase 2/3 trial of AZD1222 (ChAdOx1 nCoV-19) in healthy adults. For TCRbeta chain sequencing, PBMC samples from trial participants were taken at day 0 and at day 28 after the second dose. This sample stems from a study of T cell responses to AZD1222 COVID-19 vaccine (dated by TCRdb to 2020 to 2023). About the full investigation: A total of 233 trial participants underwent TCR sequencing, of whom about 200 received two doses of AZD1222 and 26 received two doses of the MenACWY control vaccine. Trial participants were enrolled into age subgroups of 18-55, 56-69 and 70-plus years, which contained about 150, 27 and 61 TCR-sequenced participants, respectively.

Summary of the overall study and its limitations: After two AZD1222 doses, both the breadth and the depth of spike-specific TCRs were significantly higher than at day 0 and than in MenACWY recipients. Nearly half of unique spike-specific TCRs reportedly recognized epitopes outside regions mutated in the B.1.351 and B.1.1.7 variants. Because no day 14 peak-response samples were available, repertoires were characterized only after the peak T cell response. Most participants were white British and females outnumbered males, and the authors suggested that clonal diversity may have been underestimated. The whole spike protein was spanned by vaccine-associated CD4 TCRs, and dominant responses were seen in regions 160-218 and 743-854. Conclusions about previously exposed vaccinees are limited, since just 5 or 6 AZD1222 recipients were seropositive for SARS-CoV-2 at baseline. The 56-69-year group was small, and its depth increase did not reach significance, likely because of low power.

Inclusive of the bounding cysteine and phenylalanine, the CDR3 is 16 residues long. Only the CDR3 DNA stays, 48 bases, in frame from base 1. The V end loses 4 bases and the J end loses 3 bases, and a stretch of 18 bases separates them. As encoded in the germline V gene, CDR1 is MDHEN while CDR2 is SYDVKM. The TCR comes from an adult who received the AZD1222 COVID-19 vaccine. Here the chain combines TRBV28 and TRBJ1-1, with the D gene call left open. The sequences come from peripheral blood, collected 28 days after the second AZD1222 dose. The sequenced DNA is TGTGCCAGCAGTTCCCCTAATCCAGTGCGGGACACTGAAGCTTTCTTT. Translated, this is CASSSPNPVRDTEAFF.